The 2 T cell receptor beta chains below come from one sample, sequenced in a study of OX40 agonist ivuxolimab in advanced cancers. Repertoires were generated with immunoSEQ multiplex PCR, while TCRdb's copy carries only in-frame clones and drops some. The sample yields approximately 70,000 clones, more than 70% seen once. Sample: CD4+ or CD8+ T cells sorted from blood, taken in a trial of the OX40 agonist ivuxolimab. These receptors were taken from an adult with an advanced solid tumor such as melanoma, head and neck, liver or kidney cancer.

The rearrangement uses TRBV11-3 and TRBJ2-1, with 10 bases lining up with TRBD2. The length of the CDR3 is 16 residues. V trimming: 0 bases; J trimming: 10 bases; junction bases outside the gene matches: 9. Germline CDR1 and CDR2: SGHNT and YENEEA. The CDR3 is CASSLDGASGSGEQFF. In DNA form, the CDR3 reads TGTGCCAGCAGCTTAGATGGGGCTAGCGGGAGCGGGGAGCAGTTCTTC. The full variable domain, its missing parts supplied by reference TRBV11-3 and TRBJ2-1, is EAGVVQSPRYKIIEKKQPVAFWCNPISGHNTLYWYLQNLGQGPELLIRYENEEAVDDSQLPKDRFSAERLKGVDSTLKIQPAELGDSAVYLCASSLDGASGSGEQFFGPGTRLTVL.

The CDR3 region has the DNA TGCGCCAGCAGCTCAGGGTTTAATGAAAAACTGTTTTTT. It translates to CASSSGFNEKLFF. This chain joins TRBV5-1 and TRBJ1-4, with a weak D call TRBD1 (5 bases). The CDR3 totals 13 residues. The germline V gene has CDR1 SGHRS and CDR2 YFSETQ. The ends were cut back, 3 bases at V and 4 bases at J, with 7 bases in the middle.